One sample yielded the 30 T cell receptor beta chains listed below, sequenced in a study of cytomegalovirus exposure and HLA in healthy donors. Researchers ran the PCR with 60 Vbeta and 13 Jbeta primers. Profiling relied on immunoSEQ multiplex PCR, and the TCRdb table lists in-frame clones only, not all of them. The data contain tens of thousands of clones, more than 70% of them singletons. The sequencing sample was made of PBMCs. These TCRs come from a woman between 40 and 50 years old in good health and CMV-seropositive.

The V and J genes are TRBV15 and TRBJ2-7; 8 bases are shared with TRBD2. The CDR3 loop spans 16 amino acids. Germline-derived CDR1 and CDR2 are LNHNV and YYDKDF (reference sequence). The V segment lost 1 base and the J segment 7 bases; nucleotides outside the gene matches: 12. In nucleotides, the CDR3 is TGTGCCACCAGCAGAGTAGGCGCGGGGGGTCGTCGGGAGCAGTACTTC. Amino acid sequence: CATSRVGAGGRREQYF.

The chain has TRBV7-2 and TRBJ1-4, with a weak D call TRBD1 (5 bases). Looked up from germline, CDR1 is SGHTA and CDR2 is FQGNSA. CDR3 length equals 14 residues. V was trimmed by 5 bases and J by 3 bases, leaving 10 bases between them. The CDR3 coding sequence is TGTGCCAGCAGCCCACAGGCCCCTAATGAAAAACTGTTTTTT. Protein product: CASSPQAPNEKLFF.

V is TRBV12-2 and J is TRBJ1-1; the table's D call TRBD1 went unverified against the DNA. TRBV12-2 is an annotated pseudogene. This CDR3 region has 10 residues. CDR3 loop: CPPPDTEAFF. CDR3 bases: TGCCCCCCTCCAGACACTGAAGCTTTCTTT.

This clone was picked up a small number of times. The chain combines TRBV2 with TRBJ2-2, with D unclear. CDR1 and CDR2 from the germline V gene are SNHLY and FYNNEI. This CDR3 comprises 13 residues. V was cut by 4 bases and J by 5 bases, with 8 bases left in between. Here the CDR3 DNA reads TGTGCCAGCAGTGGTGAGCGAACCGGGGAGCTGTTTTTT. Translated, it gives CASSGERTGELFF.

The chain has TRBV29-1 and TRBJ1-5; TRBD1 agrees at 7 bases. Germline CDR1 reads SQVTM; CDR2 reads ANQGSEA. V was pared by 7 bases and J by 1 base, with 7 bases of the junction left unmatched. The CDR3 extends over 14 amino acids. This CDR3 reads CSGPDRQSNQPQHF. The CDR3 DNA follows: TGCAGCGGCCCGGACAGGCAAAGCAATCAGCCCCAGCATTTT. The entire variable domain, with the rest obtained from reference TRBV29-1 and TRBJ1-5, is as follows: SAVISQKPSRDICQRGTSLTIQCQVDSQVTMMFWYRQQPGQSLTLIATANQGSEATYESGFVIDKFPISRPNLTFSTLTVSNMSPEDSSIYLCSGPDRQSNQPQHFGDGTRLSIL.

The V gene is TRBV7-9, the J gene TRBJ1-2, with TRBD1 matching over 7 bases. There are 17 residues in the CDR3. V dropped 2 bases and J dropped 3; count of bases not matched to a gene: 12. CDR1 is SEHNR, CDR2 FQNEAQ, per germline (reference sequence). For the CDR3, the DNA is TGTGCCAGCAGCTTAAGGGCAGGGGGAAATCGGCACTATGGCTACACCTTC. Its translation: CASSLRAGGNRHYGYTF.

The chain carries TRBV27 and TRBJ1-5, with 7 nucleotides matching TRBD1. The CDR3 is 13 residues long. The V and J ends lost 4 bases and 4 bases, in that order; junction bases with no gene match: 1. The germline CDR1 and CDR2 sequences are MNHEY and SMNVEV (reference sequence). CDR3 bases: TGTGCCAGCAGTTGGGACAGAAATCAGCCCCAGCATTTT. Translating it yields CASSWDRNQPQHF.

The V call is TRBV5-4, the J call TRBJ2-3; 8 bases line up with TRBD1. Losses at the gene ends were 4 bases for V and 0 bases for J; bases not matched to a gene: 7. CDR1 is SGHNT and CDR2 is YYREEE in the germline V gene (reference sequence). This CDR3 is built from 16 residues. CDR3 amino acids: CASSPGQVLSTDTQYF. The CDR3 DNA is TGTGCCAGCAGCCCGGGACAGGTCCTTAGCACAGATACGCAGTATTTT. Full variable domain (remainder filled in from reference TRBV5-4 and TRBJ2-3): ETGVTQSPTHLIKTRGQQVTLRCSSQSGHNTVSWYQQALGQGPQFIFQYYREEENGRGNFPPRFSGLQFPNYSSELNVNALELDDSALYLCASSPGQVLSTDTQYFGPGTRLTVL.

This clone was seen only a few times. V is TRBV5-1 and J is TRBJ2-5; D perhaps matches TRBD1 (6 bases). CDR1 and CDR2 from the germline V gene are SGHRS and YFSETQ. The CDR3 consists of 14 residues. V was shortened by 0 bases and J by 3 bases, with 9 bases between the two germline ends. Here the CDR3 reads CASSLGGQKETQYF. The CDR3 region has the DNA TGCGCCAGCAGCTTGGGTGGACAGAAAGAGACCCAGTACTTC.

V usage is TRBV6-1 and J usage is TRBJ1-2, with D possibly matching TRBD1 (5 bases). V lost 2 bases and J 2 bases, leaving 12 bases between the germline ends. The CDR3 extends over 15 amino acids. Germline CDR1 is MNHNS and CDR2 is SASEGT. CDR3 region: CASSESQGWNYGYTF. CDR3 in DNA: TGTGCCAGCAGTGAATCTCAGGGATGGAACTATGGCTACACCTTC.

The genes are TRBV10-2 and TRBJ2-7, with 12 bases aligning to TRBD1. Trimming at V came to 5 bases and at J to 5 bases, leaving 4 bases not matched to a gene. Germline V gene data show CDR1 as WSHSY and CDR2 as SAAADI. The CDR3 runs 14 residues. The CDR3 reads CASSSGTGGDEQYF. The CDR3 bases are TGCGCCAGCAGTTCCGGGACAGGGGGCGACGAGCAGTACTTC.

The chain employs TRBV5-1 and TRBJ2-3; 7 bases match TRBD2. Germline CDR1 is SGHRS and CDR2 is YFSETQ. V trimming: 4 bases; J trimming: 3 bases; junction bases outside the gene matches: 5. The length of the CDR3 is 14 residues. CDR3 region: CASSELGGTDTQYF. As DNA, the CDR3 is TGCGCCAGCAGCGAGCTCGGGGGGACAGATACGCAGTATTTT. Drawing the rest from reference TRBV5-1 and TRBJ2-3, the complete variable domain is KAGVTQTPRYLIKTRGQQVTLSCSPISGHRSVSWYQQTPGQGLQFLFEYFSETQRNKGNFPGRFSGRQFSNSRSEMNVSTLELGDSALYLCASSELGGTDTQYFGPGTRLTVL.

A remark on this clone: A junction end diverges from the germline sequence, so it may reflect a read error. This sample includes further DNA sequences coding for the same CDR3. The V gene is TRBV6-5, the J gene TRBJ1-6; D not resolved. CDR1 and CDR2 (germline): MNHEY, SVGAGI. This CDR3 is built from 16 residues. The CDR3 nucleotides are TGTGCCAGCAGTTACGGACTGCCAGTTTATAATTCCCCCCTCCACTTT. Residues: CASSYGLPVYNSPLHF.

V gene TRBV5-1 combines with J gene TRBJ1-5, with D possibly being TRBD1 (6 bases). Germline CDR1 SGHRS, CDR2 YFSETQ. Trimming pared 2 bases from V and 3 bases from J, leaving 12 bases between. The CDR3 runs 15 residues. DNA of the CDR3: TGCGCCAGCAGCTTTACCACAGGGAACAATCAGCCCCAGCATTTT. Translation: CASSFTTGNNQPQHF. Drawing the rest from reference TRBV5-1 and TRBJ1-5, the complete variable domain is KAGVTQTPRYLIKTRGQQVTLSCSPISGHRSVSWYQQTPGQGLQFLFEYFSETQRNKGNFPGRFSGRQFSNSRSEMNVSTLELGDSALYLCASSFTTGNNQPQHFGDGTRLSIL.

The chain combines TRBV5-1 with TRBJ2-1; 12 bases match TRBD2. This CDR3 region has 18 residues. Germline loops: CDR1 SGHRS, CDR2 YFSETQ. J was trimmed by 1 base and V by 0 bases; bases with no gene match: 5. The CDR3 DNA sequence: TGCGCCAGCAGCTTGGGACTAGCGGGGGCCCAATCCTACAATGAGCAGTTCTTC. Amino acid sequence: CASSLGLAGAQSYNEQFF.

The V gene is TRBV11-2, the J gene TRBJ2-5, with 8 bases lining up with TRBD2. V shed 6 bases, J shed 4 bases, and the junction held 13 bases outside the gene matches. Germline V gene data show CDR1 as SGHAT and CDR2 as FQNNGV. This CDR3 region has 16 residues. Here the CDR3 DNA reads TGTGCCAGCAGACTAACGGGGGGGCTGGGGGGAGAGACCCAGTACTTC. It is translated as CASRLTGGLGGETQYF.

This chain links TRBV19 with TRBJ2-5; D may be TRBD2 (6 bases). The CDR3 spans 16 residues. The V gene's germline CDR1 is LNHDA and CDR2 SQIVND (reference sequence). Trimming stripped 2 bases from V and 4 bases from J, with 17 bases between. CDR3 protein: CASSIIFSAGRETQYF. CDR3 sequence (DNA): TGTGCCAGTAGTATAATCTTCTCGGCGGGGAGAGAGACCCAGTACTTC.

This clone was detected only once. This chain connects TRBV6-1 to TRBJ1-2; a weak D match, TRBD1 (5 bases). The CDR3 length is 16 residues. Germline CDR1 reads MNHNS; CDR2 reads SASEGT. V lost 3 bases to trimming and J lost 2 bases, with 16 bases between them. The chain's CDR3 is CASSDVAGPSNYGYTF. The DNA for the CDR3 is TGTGCCAGCAGTGACGTCGCAGGGCCGAGCAACTATGGCTACACCTTC.

This chain uses TRBV7-3 with TRBJ2-1; TRBD1 matches at 8 bases. This CDR3 spans 14 amino acids. The J segment lost 4 bases and the V segment lost 7 bases, leaving 6 bases of the junction unmatched. Per germline, CDR1 SGHTA and CDR2 FQGTGA. As DNA, the CDR3 is TGTGCCAGCAAACCGGGACAGGAGTACAATGAGCAGTTCTTC. It codes for CASKPGQEYNEQFF.

This chain links TRBV4-1 with TRBJ2-3; weak D call: TRBD2 (5 bases). The CDR3 covers 17 residues. Germline assignment: CDR1 MGHRA and CDR2 YSYEKL. V lost 2 bases to trimming and J lost 4 bases, with 19 bases between them. CDR3 amino acids: CASSQPPAPKEADTQYF. In DNA, the CDR3 is TGCGCCAGCAGCCAACCCCCGGCCCCGAAGGAGGCAGATACGCAGTATTTT.

The chain is built from TRBV7-7 and TRBJ2-1, with 10 bases matching TRBD2. Germline values: CDR1 SSHAT, CDR2 FNYEAQ (reference sequence). The CDR3 extends over 14 amino acids. Trimming removed 5 bases from V and 9 bases from J; junction bases left unmatched: 7. The CDR3 sequence is CASSPASGGSEQFF. In DNA form, the CDR3 reads TGTGCCAGCAGCCCCGCTAGCGGGGGAAGTGAGCAGTTCTTC. Variable domain in full (rest from reference TRBV7-7 and TRBJ2-1): GAGVSQSPRYKVTKRGQDVTLRCDPISSHATLYWYQQALGQGPEFLTYFNYEAQPDKSGLPSDRFSAERPEGSISTLTIQRTEQRDSAMYRCASSPASGGSEQFFGPGTRLTVL.

The chain uses TRBV28 and TRBJ2-1, with TRBD2 matching 10 bases. Germline loops: CDR1 MDHEN, CDR2 SYDVKM. This CDR3 has 16 residues. V shed 6 bases and J 0 bases; nucleotides not matched to a gene: 5. The CDR3: CASRATSGVSYNEQFF. CDR3 nucleotides: TGTGCCAGCAGGGCCACTAGCGGGGTCTCCTACAATGAGCAGTTCTTC. Based on the CDR3 plus reference TRBV28 and TRBJ2-1, the full variable domain is DVKVTQSSRYLVKRTGEKVFLECVQDMDHENMFWYRQDPGLGLRLIYFSYDVKMKEKGDIPEGYSVSREKKERFSLILESASTNQTSMYLCASRATSGVSYNEQFFGPGTRLTVL.

In its sample, this clone was seen once. This chain connects TRBV5-6 to TRBJ2-7; D unresolved. From germline, CDR1 is SGHDT and CDR2 YYEEEE. The V and J ends lost 3 bases and 4 bases respectively, with 17 bases between them. This CDR3 is 15 amino acids long. The CDR3 reads CASSSTAVKYYEQYF. The CDR3 DNA reads as TGTGCCAGCAGCTCGACGGCGGTCAAATATTACGAGCAGTACTTC. Together with reference TRBV5-6 and TRBJ2-7, the CDR3 gives the full variable domain: DAGVTQSPTHLIKTRGQQVTLRCSPKSGHDTVSWYQQALGQGPQFIFQYYEEEERQRGNFPDRFSGHQFPNYSSELNVNALLLGDSALYLCASSSTAVKYYEQYFGPGTRLTVT.

This clone came up a few times. This chain joins TRBV5-1 and TRBJ2-1; D is perhaps TRBD2 (7 bases). Germline V lookup: CDR1 SGHRS, CDR2 YFSETQ. Deletions cut 2 bases from V and 4 bases from J, with 13 bases between. CDR3 length equals 15 residues. The CDR3 loop reads CASSLQGGVYNEQFF. The CDR3 DNA reads TGCGCCAGCAGCTTACAGGGAGGGGTGTACAATGAGCAGTTCTTC.

The rearrangement uses TRBV11-3 and TRBJ1-1; D gene unclear. This CDR3 region has 13 residues. CDR1 is SGHNT, CDR2 YENEEA, per germline. Trimming pared 5 bases from V and 5 bases from J, leaving 12 bases between. CDR3: CASSQTGWTEAFF. The DNA of the CDR3 is TGTGCCAGCAGCCAGACGGGGTGGACTGAAGCTTTCTTT.

The chain joins TRBV6-6 to TRBJ1-3; 9 bases are a match to TRBD1. Germline values: CDR1 MNHNY, CDR2 SVGAGI (reference sequence). The CDR3 loop spans 16 amino acids. With V trimmed by 8 bases and J by 4 bases, 12 bases remained unmatched. CDR3 DNA sequence: TGTGCCAGCTCCCCCCACGACAGGGGGGACGGAAACACCATATATTTT. It encodes CASSPHDRGDGNTIYF.

This clone was counted between two and nine times. The rearrangement joins TRBV21-1 to TRBJ2-7; the D call of TRBD1 is as the table states it, not checked on the DNA. TRBV21-1 is a documented pseudogene. CDR3 size: 16 residues. The CDR3 DNA follows: TGTGCCAGCAGCAAAGAAGTCCCGGGACAGGGGGTCGAGCAGTACTTC. Protein: CASSKEVPGQGVEQYF.

V gene TRBV7-9 combines with J gene TRBJ2-3; a weak D match, TRBD1 (6 bases). Per the germline V gene, CDR1 is SEHNR and CDR2 is FQNEAQ (reference sequence). Trimming took 4 bases from V and 6 from J, leaving 11 bases between them. The CDR3 is 13 amino acids. CDR3 protein: CASSSRGPDTQYF. CDR3 DNA sequence: TGTGCCAGCAGCTCCAGGGGCCCCGATACGCAGTATTTT.

This chain links TRBV7-2 with TRBJ2-7; the D gene is possibly TRBD2 (6 bases). The CDR3 is made up of 17 amino acids. Germline V gene sequence: CDR1 SGHTA, CDR2 FQGNSA. The V gene lost 3 bases and the J gene lost 5 bases, with 23 bases spanning the gap. The DNA of the CDR3 is TGTGCCAGCAGCTTCCGCCGGACTGGACTATACAAGAACGAGCAGTACTTC. This encodes CASSFRRTGLYKNEQYF.

In this sample, this clone turned up a few times. The chain recombines TRBV11-3 with TRBJ2-1, with 15 bases that match TRBD2. Trimming removed 5 bases from V and 7 bases from J; junction bases left unmatched: 6. There are 16 residues in the CDR3. The germline gives CDR1 SGHNT, CDR2 YENEEA. CDR3 bases: TGTGCCAGCAGCCTTGGGACTAGCGGGGGGATGAATGAGCAGTTCTTC. Translating gives CASSLGTSGGMNEQFF.